Listed below are T cell receptor beta chains from one sample, sequenced in a study of blood T cell repertoires in COVID-19. Libraries were prepared by immunoSEQ multiplex PCR; TCRdb keeps only in-frame clonotypes and omits some of them. The table lists about 94,000 clones, roughly 80% of them singletons. The specimen sequenced was peripheral blood. These receptor sequences come from a man aged 60-69 years with acute or convalescent COVID-19. Each CDR3 is given with its conserved first and last residue. Fields, in order: D gene, V gene, J gene, CDR3 length, clone size, CDR3 protein, CDR3 DNA. The D gene is left open where the match is weak. Only part of the rows carry a size: once, few, many, or a class if the clone is expanded.

D gene: .; V gene: TRBV9; J gene: TRBJ1-2; CDR3 length: 13; clone size: .; CDR3 protein: CASSPEAGDGYTF; CDR3 DNA: TGTGCCAGCTCTCCCGAGGCAGGGGATGGCTACACCTTC
D gene: TRBD1; V gene: TRBV19; J gene: TRBJ1-4; CDR3 length: 18; clone size: few; CDR3 protein: CASSIAQGAHLLDEKLFF; CDR3 DNA: TGTGCCAGTAGTATAGCACAGGGGGCCCACCTTCTGGATGAAAAACTGTTTTTT
D gene: TRBD2; V gene: TRBV2; J gene: TRBJ2-1; CDR3 length: 17; clone size: once; CDR3 protein: CASSEGLGDLSYNEQFF; CDR3 DNA: TGTGCCAGCAGCGAGGGACTAGGGGACCTCTCCTACAATGAGCAGTTCTTC
D gene: .; V gene: TRBV7-2; J gene: TRBJ2-2; CDR3 length: 14; clone size: .; CDR3 protein: CASSLDSVSGELFF; CDR3 DNA: TGTGCCAGCAGCTTAGATTCGGTGAGCGGGGAGCTGTTTTTT
D gene: .; V gene: TRBV4-2; J gene: TRBJ2-5; CDR3 length: 13; clone size: .; CDR3 protein: CASSQGGEETQYF; CDR3 DNA: TGTGCCAGCAGCCAAGGGGGCGAAGAGACCCAGTACTTC
D gene: .; V gene: TRBV2; J gene: TRBJ1-2; CDR3 length: 14; clone size: .; CDR3 protein: CASSVWTASYGYTF; CDR3 DNA: TGTGCCAGCAGTGTTTGGACAGCCTCCTATGGCTACACCTTC
D gene: .; V gene: TRBV11-2; J gene: TRBJ1-2; CDR3 length: 15; clone size: .; CDR3 protein: CASSLTLGVDYGYTF; CDR3 DNA: TGTGCCAGCAGCTTGACCCTCGGGGTAGATTATGGCTACACCTTC
D gene: TRBD1; V gene: TRBV3-1/TRBV3-2; J gene: TRBJ2-4; CDR3 length: 12; clone size: .; CDR3 protein: CASRGQVNIQYF; CDR3 DNA: TGTGCCAGCAGAGGACAGGTGAACATTCAGTACTTC
D gene: TRBD1; V gene: TRBV6-5; J gene: TRBJ2-1; CDR3 length: 14; clone size: .; CDR3 protein: CASSSRGPYNEQFF; CDR3 DNA: TGTGCCAGCAGCTCCAGGGGGCCCTACAATGAGCAGTTCTTC
D gene: .; V gene: TRBV6-1; J gene: TRBJ2-1; CDR3 length: 13; clone size: .; CDR3 protein: CASSEGSYNEQFF; CDR3 DNA: TGTGCCAGCAGTGAGGGGAGTTACAATGAGCAGTTCTTC
D gene: .; V gene: TRBV5-1; J gene: TRBJ1-3; CDR3 length: 15; clone size: .; CDR3 protein: CASSLSGSEGNTIYF; CDR3 DNA: TGCGCCAGCAGCTTGTCCGGGTCGGAAGGAAACACCATATATTTT
D gene: TRBD2; V gene: TRBV4-2; J gene: TRBJ2-1; CDR3 length: 15; clone size: once; CDR3 protein: CASSPGLAGDNEQFF; CDR3 DNA: TGTGCCAGCAGCCCCGGACTAGCGGGGGACAATGAGCAGTTCTTC
D gene: TRBD2; V gene: TRBV5-1; J gene: TRBJ2-3; CDR3 length: 15; clone size: .; CDR3 protein: CASSFRGGVTDTQYF; CDR3 DNA: TGCGCCAGCAGCTTCCGGGGGGGCGTCACAGATACGCAGTATTTT
D gene: .; V gene: TRBV4-2; J gene: TRBJ1-1; CDR3 length: 16; clone size: few; CDR3 protein: CASSQGGHTMNTEAFF; CDR3 DNA: TGTGCCAGCAGCCAAGGCGGACATACCATGAACACTGAAGCTTTCTTT
D gene: TRBD2; V gene: TRBV28; J gene: TRBJ2-3; CDR3 length: 15; clone size: .; CDR3 protein: CASSVSGGGTDTQYF; CDR3 DNA: TGTGCCAGCAGTGTTAGCGGGGGGGGCACAGATACGCAGTATTTT
D gene: .; V gene: TRBV5-6; J gene: TRBJ1-3; CDR3 length: 17; clone size: .; CDR3 protein: CASSEDGLLNSGNTIYF; CDR3 DNA: TGTGCCAGCAGCGAGGACGGACTATTAAATTCTGGAAACACCATATATTTT
D gene: .; V gene: TRBV6-5; J gene: TRBJ2-1; CDR3 length: 15; clone size: .; CDR3 protein: CASSTRQHSYNEQFF; CDR3 DNA: TGTGCCAGCAGTACCCGACAGCACTCCTACAATGAGCAGTTCTTC
D gene: .; V gene: TRBV3-1/TRBV3-2; J gene: TRBJ2-7; CDR3 length: 12; clone size: .; CDR3 protein: CASSLGQYEQYF; CDR3 DNA: TGTGCCAGCAGTCTCGGACAGTACGAGCAGTACTTC
D gene: .; V gene: TRBV9; J gene: TRBJ2-7; CDR3 length: 13; clone size: .; CDR3 protein: CASSPQTGSEQYF; CDR3 DNA: TGTGCCAGCAGCCCTCAAACAGGGTCCGAGCAGTACTTC
D gene: .; V gene: TRBV6-5; J gene: TRBJ2-1; CDR3 length: 15; clone size: once; CDR3 protein: CASNPSGSSYNEQFF; CDR3 DNA: TGTGCCAGCAACCCCTCGGGGTCCTCCTACAATGAGCAGTTCTTC
D gene: TRBD1; V gene: TRBV7-2; J gene: TRBJ2-7; CDR3 length: 14; clone size: .; CDR3 protein: CASSFGQGDYEQYF; CDR3 DNA: TGTGCCAGCAGCTTTGGGCAGGGGGACTACGAGCAGTACTTC
D gene: .; V gene: TRBV4-1; J gene: TRBJ1-5; CDR3 length: 16; clone size: .; CDR3 protein: CASSQEGASLAQPQHF; CDR3 DNA: TGCGCCAGCAGCCAAGAGGGGGCCAGCTTAGCTCAGCCCCAGCATTTT
D gene: TRBD1; V gene: TRBV6-6; J gene: TRBJ1-2; CDR3 length: 15; clone size: .; CDR3 protein: CASSYSGQGEGGYTF; CDR3 DNA: TGTGCCAGCAGTTACTCGGGACAGGGGGAAGGTGGCTACACCTTC
D gene: TRBD2; V gene: TRBV18; J gene: TRBJ2-3; CDR3 length: 16; clone size: .; CDR3 protein: CASSPAGGGSPDTQYF; CDR3 DNA: TGTGCCAGCTCACCGGCTGGCGGGGGTTCCCCAGATACGCAGTATTTT
D gene: TRBD2; V gene: TRBV27; J gene: TRBJ2-3; CDR3 length: 16; clone size: .; CDR3 protein: CASSLSPGGYIDTQYF; CDR3 DNA: TGTGCCAGCAGTTTATCACCGGGGGGGTATATAGATACGCAGTATTTT
D gene: .; V gene: TRBV11-2; J gene: TRBJ1-5; CDR3 length: 14; clone size: .; CDR3 protein: CASSLSGSVQPQHF; CDR3 DNA: TGTGCCAGCAGCTTAAGCGGCTCCGTCCAGCCCCAGCATTTT
D gene: TRBD1; V gene: TRBV11-2; J gene: TRBJ2-6; CDR3 length: 18; clone size: .; CDR3 protein: CASSFAGGAPLGANVLTF; CDR3 DNA: TGTGCCAGCAGCTTCGCAGGGGGCGCCCCTCTGGGGGCCAACGTCCTGACTTTC
D gene: TRBD1; V gene: TRBV2; J gene: TRBJ2-4; CDR3 length: 14; clone size: .; CDR3 protein: CASSQGVAKNIQYF; CDR3 DNA: TGTGCCAGCAGTCAGGGGGTCGCCAAAAACATTCAGTACTTC
D gene: TRBD2; V gene: TRBV20-1; J gene: TRBJ2-3; CDR3 length: 14; clone size: .; CDR3 protein: CSASVARGTDTQYF; CDR3 DNA: TGCAGTGCTAGTGTTGCGCGGGGGACAGATACGCAGTATTTT
D gene: .; V gene: TRBV2; J gene: TRBJ1-2; CDR3 length: 12; clone size: .; CDR3 protein: CASSDQYYGYTF; CDR3 DNA: TGTGCCAGCAGTGACCAGTACTATGGCTACACCTTC
D gene: .; V gene: TRBV11-2; J gene: TRBJ1-1; CDR3 length: 13; clone size: .; CDR3 protein: CASSLSGSTEAFF; CDR3 DNA: TGTGCCAGCAGCTTATCGGGGAGCACTGAAGCTTTCTTT
D gene: TRBD2; V gene: TRBV5-8; J gene: TRBJ2-1; CDR3 length: 15; clone size: .; CDR3 protein: CASSWGTSRGNEQFF; CDR3 DNA: TGTGCCAGCAGCTGGGGGACTAGCAGGGGCAATGAGCAGTTCTTC
D gene: TRBD1; V gene: TRBV5-6; J gene: TRBJ1-2; CDR3 length: 16; clone size: .; CDR3 protein: CASSLAQQGAYYGYTF; CDR3 DNA: TGTGCCAGCAGCTTGGCTCAACAGGGGGCCTACTATGGCTACACCTTC
D gene: .; V gene: TRBV10-3; J gene: TRBJ2-5; CDR3 length: 14; clone size: .; CDR3 protein: CAISNPRVSETQYF; CDR3 DNA: TGTGCCATCAGCAACCCGCGAGTCTCAGAGACCCAGTACTTC
D gene: .; V gene: TRBV27; J gene: TRBJ1-2; CDR3 length: 15; clone size: few; CDR3 protein: CASSLSFTSPYGYTF; CDR3 DNA: TGTGCCAGCAGTTTATCGTTTACCAGTCCCTATGGCTACACCTTC
D gene: TRBD1; V gene: TRBV11-2; J gene: TRBJ1-1; CDR3 length: 11; clone size: .; CDR3 protein: CASSPDRGAFF; CDR3 DNA: TGTGCCAGCAGCCCCGACAGGGGGGCTTTCTTT
D gene: TRBD2; V gene: TRBV29-1; J gene: TRBJ2-5; CDR3 length: 14; clone size: .; CDR3 protein: CSVEKRGEGETQYF; CDR3 DNA: TGCAGCGTTGAGAAGCGGGGCGAGGGAGAGACCCAGTACTTC
D gene: TRBD2; V gene: TRBV9; J gene: TRBJ2-1; CDR3 length: 15; clone size: .; CDR3 protein: CASSVELAGGNEQFF; CDR3 DNA: TGTGCCAGCAGCGTAGAACTAGCGGGGGGCAATGAGCAGTTCTTC
D gene: .; V gene: TRBV5-4; J gene: TRBJ1-1; CDR3 length: 14; clone size: .; CDR3 protein: CASSPAGTSTEAFF; CDR3 DNA: TGTGCCAGCAGCCCGGCCGGGACATCCACTGAAGCTTTCTTT
D gene: TRBD1; V gene: TRBV6-5; J gene: TRBJ1-5; CDR3 length: 13; clone size: .; CDR3 protein: CASRGQGYQPQHF; CDR3 DNA: TGTGCCAGCAGAGGACAGGGGTATCAGCCCCAGCATTTT
D gene: TRBD1; V gene: TRBV24-1; J gene: TRBJ2-5; CDR3 length: 15; clone size: .; CDR3 protein: CATSKTGEEKETQYF; CDR3 DNA: TGTGCCACCAGCAAGACAGGGGAAGAGAAAGAGACCCAGTACTTC
D gene: .; V gene: TRBV7-3; J gene: TRBJ1-1; CDR3 length: 15; clone size: .; CDR3 protein: CASSRRGAGDTEAFF; CDR3 DNA: TGTGCCAGCAGCCGGAGAGGCGCGGGGGACACTGAAGCTTTCTTT
D gene: TRBD1; V gene: TRBV27; J gene: TRBJ2-7; CDR3 length: 15; clone size: .; CDR3 protein: CASSSLGQGAYEQYF; CDR3 DNA: TGTGCCAGCAGTAGTCTCGGACAGGGGGCCTACGAGCAGTACTTC
D gene: TRBD1; V gene: TRBV5-1; J gene: TRBJ1-4; CDR3 length: 17; clone size: .; CDR3 protein: CASSPTGGLATNEKLFF; CDR3 DNA: TGCGCCAGCAGCCCAACAGGGGGCTTGGCGACTAATGAAAAACTGTTTTTT
D gene: .; V gene: TRBV30; J gene: TRBJ1-5; CDR3 length: 16; clone size: once; CDR3 protein: CAWSEVIGTRHQPQHF; CDR3 DNA: TGTGCCTGGAGTGAGGTAATCGGGACACGCCATCAGCCCCAGCATTTT
D gene: .; V gene: TRBV18; J gene: TRBJ2-1; CDR3 length: 14; clone size: few; CDR3 protein: CASSPRGTLNEQFF; CDR3 DNA: TGTGCCAGCTCACCGAGGGGGACCCTCAATGAGCAGTTCTTC